What follows are 9 T cell receptor beta chains derived from one specimen sequenced in a study of T cell changes during pregnancy in multiple sclerosis. Sequenced by immunoSEQ multiplex PCR; TCRdb stores in-frame clones only, minus some. The sample holds around 100,000 clones, roughly 92% seen once. The input for sequencing was peripheral blood, taken after pregnancy. These receptors came from a female donor with multiple sclerosis, enrolled in a pregnancy study.

The chain couples TRBV7-2 to TRBJ1-5; 7 nucleotides line up with TRBD1. This CDR3 is 15 amino acids long. Trimming cost V 4 bases and J 2 bases; bases outside gene matches: 5. Looked up from germline, CDR1 is SGHTA and CDR2 is FQGNSA. The DNA of the CDR3 is TGTGCCAGCAGCTCCCTCGGACAGGGCAATCAGCCCCAGCATTTT. Its translation: CASSSLGQGNQPQHF.

The rearrangement links TRBV5-4 to TRBJ2-1, with D tentatively TRBD2 (5 bases). Trimming removed 1 base at V and 0 bases at J, with 8 bases between. Germline loops: CDR1 SGHNT, CDR2 YYREEE (reference sequence). There are 15 residues in the CDR3. The CDR3 DNA reads as TGTGCCAGCAGCTTGTTCGCGGGCTCCTACAATGAGCAGTTCTTC. Translated, it gives CASSLFAGSYNEQFF.

The rearrangement uses TRBV25-1 and TRBJ1-1; D call uncertain. This CDR3 region has 14 residues. Germline CDR1 reads MGHDK; CDR2 reads SYGVNS. Trimming shortened V by 6 bases and J by 5 bases, and 16 bases separated the two germline ends. CDR3 amino acids: CASRASRGGTEAFF. In DNA, the CDR3 is TGTGCCAGCAGAGCATCTCGTGGCGGTACTGAAGCTTTCTTT.

The gene calls are TRBV6-6 and TRBJ2-1; D is unclear. CDR1 and CDR2 (germline): MNHNY, SVGAGI (reference sequence). The CDR3 sequence is 12 residues long. V lost 6 bases and J 7 bases, leaving 10 bases between the germline ends. The CDR3 DNA reads TGTGCCAGCAGGTTCGAGAGGAATGAGCAGTTCTTC. This codes for CASRFERNEQFF.

V usage is TRBV7-9 and J usage is TRBJ2-6; TRBD1 aligns across 9 bases. V gave up 3 bases and J gave up 0 bases; unmatched junction bases: 6. Germline CDR1 is SEHNR and CDR2 is FQNEAQ (reference sequence). The CDR3 is 18 amino acids. The CDR3 DNA is TGTGCCAGCAGCTTTGCCACAGGGGGCTCCTCTGGGGCCAACGTCCTGACTTTC. Protein: CASSFATGGSSGANVLTF.

The V call is TRBV7-6, the J call TRBJ1-6; 9 bases map to TRBD1. The trim removed 5 bases at V and 14 bases at J, leaving 7 bases unmatched. The germline gives CDR1 SGHVS, CDR2 FNYEAQ. The CDR3 consists of 13 residues. The CDR3 sequence: CASSLNRDRALHF. The CDR3 DNA sequence: TGTGCCAGCAGCCTGAACCGGGACAGGGCCCTCCACTTT.

The CDR3: CASSQEWAGGNEQFF. CDR3 sequence (DNA): TGCGCCAGCAGCCAAGAATGGGCAGGGGGAAATGAGCAGTTCTTC. The chain joins TRBV4-1 to TRBJ2-1; 7 nucleotides line up with TRBD1. The germline V gene encodes CDR1 MGHRA and CDR2 YSYEKL. Losses at the gene ends were 0 bases for V and 7 bases for J; bases not matched to a gene: 6. The CDR3 length is 15 residues.

The chain recombines TRBV7-2 with TRBJ2-1; D not resolved. V lost 1 base and J lost 10, with 8 bases in between. Per germline, CDR1 SGHTA and CDR2 FQGNSA. There are 12 residues in the CDR3. The CDR3 protein is CASSLGPREQFF. CDR3 bases: TGTGCCAGCAGCTTAGGGCCTAGGGAGCAGTTCTTC.

Only a few counts were recorded for this clone. At one end, the junction sequence differs from germline, possibly due to a read error. The J gene is TRBJ1-1, the V gene TRBV14; no clear D gene. Germline V CDR1 and CDR2: SGHDN, FVKESK. The CDR3 runs to 12 residues. The CDR3 DNA reads as TGTGCCAGCAGCCTCGACCCGACAAGCCCTTCCTTT. Translation gives CASSLDPTSPSF.